The entry below describes one T cell receptor beta chain. This sample is drawn from a study of control samples from healthy donors and cancer patients. Trimming at V came to 0 bases and at J to 7 bases, leaving 12 bases not matched to a gene. This CDR3 has 18 residues. The germline V gene encodes CDR1 MGHDK and CDR2 SYGVNS. Sequencing used immunoSEQ multiplex PCR; TCRdb keeps in-frame clones, though not all of them. The table has some 250,000 clones, over 75% seen once; the top ten hold approximately 12%. The sequenced sample was PBMCs. The TCR originated in a woman in her fifties or sixties with lung cancer. The V call is TRBV25-1, the J call TRBJ1-6, with 7 nucleotides matching TRBD1. The CDR3 region is CASSEYIPTGRTNSPLHF. DNA for the CDR3: TGTGCCAGCAGTGAATATATCCCGACAGGGCGGACGAATTCACCCCTCCACTTT.